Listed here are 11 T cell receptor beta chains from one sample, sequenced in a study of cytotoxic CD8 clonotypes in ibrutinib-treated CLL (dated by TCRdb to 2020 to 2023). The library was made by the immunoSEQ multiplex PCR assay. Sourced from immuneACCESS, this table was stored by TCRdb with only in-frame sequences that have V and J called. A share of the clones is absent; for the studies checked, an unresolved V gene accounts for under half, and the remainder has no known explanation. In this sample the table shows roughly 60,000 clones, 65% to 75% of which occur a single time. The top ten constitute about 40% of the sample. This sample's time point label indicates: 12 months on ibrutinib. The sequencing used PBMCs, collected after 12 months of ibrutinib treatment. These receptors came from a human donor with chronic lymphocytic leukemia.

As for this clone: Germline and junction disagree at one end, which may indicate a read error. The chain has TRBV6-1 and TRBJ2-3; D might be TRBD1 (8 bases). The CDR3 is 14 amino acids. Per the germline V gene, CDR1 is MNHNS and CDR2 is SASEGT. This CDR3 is CASSEAGTGDTQYF. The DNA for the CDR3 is TGTGCCAGTAGTGAAGCGGGGACAGGAGATACGCAGTATTTT.

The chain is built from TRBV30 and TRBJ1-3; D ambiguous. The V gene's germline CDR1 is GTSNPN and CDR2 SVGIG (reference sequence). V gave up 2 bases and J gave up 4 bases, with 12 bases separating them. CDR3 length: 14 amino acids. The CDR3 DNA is TGTGCCTGGAGTCCCGGGGTGGAGGGAAACACCATATATTTT. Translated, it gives CAWSPGVEGNTIYF.

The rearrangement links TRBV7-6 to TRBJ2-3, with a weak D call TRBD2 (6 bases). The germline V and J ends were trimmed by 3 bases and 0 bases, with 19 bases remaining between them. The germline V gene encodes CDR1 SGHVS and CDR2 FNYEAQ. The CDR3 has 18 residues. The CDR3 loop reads CASSLGRGTPGSTDTQYF. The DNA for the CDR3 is TGTGCCAGCAGCTTGGGGCGGGGTACCCCCGGTAGCACAGATACGCAGTATTTT.

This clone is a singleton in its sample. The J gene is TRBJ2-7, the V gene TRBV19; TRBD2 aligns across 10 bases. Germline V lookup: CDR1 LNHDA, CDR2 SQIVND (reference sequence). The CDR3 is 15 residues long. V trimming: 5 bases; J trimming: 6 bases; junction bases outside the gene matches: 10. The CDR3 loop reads CASSPQSGRAGEQYF. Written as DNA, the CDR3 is TGTGCCAGTAGTCCACAGAGCGGGAGGGCCGGCGAGCAGTACTTC.

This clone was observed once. The CDR3 DNA follows: TGTGCCAGCAGCGAACCGGGAGACAGATTTTTT. It is translated as CASSEPGDRFF. The chain uses TRBV2 and TRBJ1-4; D is perhaps TRBD1 (5 bases). This CDR3 has 11 amino acids. Per germline, CDR1 SNHLY and CDR2 FYNNEI. V lost 6 bases and J 17 bases, leaving 16 bases between the germline ends.

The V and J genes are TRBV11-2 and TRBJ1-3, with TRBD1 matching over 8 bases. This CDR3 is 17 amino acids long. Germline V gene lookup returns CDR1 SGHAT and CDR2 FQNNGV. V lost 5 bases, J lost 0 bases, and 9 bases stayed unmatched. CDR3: CASSTKTGAFSGNTIYF. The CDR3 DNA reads TGTGCCAGCAGCACTAAGACAGGGGCCTTCTCTGGAAACACCATATATTTT.

The CDR3 sequence is CASSRRTSGRSNEQFF. The CDR3 DNA follows: TGTGCCAGCAGCCGAAGGACTAGCGGGAGAAGTAATGAGCAGTTCTTC. J is TRBJ2-1 and V is TRBV5-6; 13 nucleotides match TRBD2. The ends lost 4 bases at V and 7 bases at J; junction bases unmatched: 8. The CDR3 is 16 amino acids. Germline assignment: CDR1 SGHDT and CDR2 YYEEEE.

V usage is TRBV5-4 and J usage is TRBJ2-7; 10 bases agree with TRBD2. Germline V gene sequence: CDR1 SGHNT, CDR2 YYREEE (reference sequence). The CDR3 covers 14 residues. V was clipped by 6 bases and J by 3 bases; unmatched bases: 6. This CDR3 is CASNLAGGNYEQYF. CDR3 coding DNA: TGTGCCAGCAACTTAGCGGGAGGCAACTACGAGCAGTACTTC.

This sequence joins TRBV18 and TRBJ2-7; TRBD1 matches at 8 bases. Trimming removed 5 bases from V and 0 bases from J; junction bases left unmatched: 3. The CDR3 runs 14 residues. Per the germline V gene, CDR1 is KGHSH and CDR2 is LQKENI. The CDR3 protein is CASSGQGNSYEQYF. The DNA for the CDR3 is TGTGCCAGCTCAGGACAGGGAAACTCCTACGAGCAGTACTTC. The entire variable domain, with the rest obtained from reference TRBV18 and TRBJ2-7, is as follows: NAGVMQNPRHLVRRRGQEARLRCSPMKGHSHVYWYRQLPEEGLKFMVYLQKENIIDESGMPKERFSAEFPKEGPSILRIQQVVRGDSAAYFCASSGQGNSYEQYFGPGTRLTVT.

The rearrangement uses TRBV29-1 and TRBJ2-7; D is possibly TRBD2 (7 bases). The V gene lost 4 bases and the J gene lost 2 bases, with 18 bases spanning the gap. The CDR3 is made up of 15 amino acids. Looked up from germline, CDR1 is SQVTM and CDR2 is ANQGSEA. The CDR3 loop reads CSVVMGGPSPYEQYF. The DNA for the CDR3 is TGCAGCGTTGTCATGGGGGGGCCCTCTCCCTACGAGCAGTACTTC.

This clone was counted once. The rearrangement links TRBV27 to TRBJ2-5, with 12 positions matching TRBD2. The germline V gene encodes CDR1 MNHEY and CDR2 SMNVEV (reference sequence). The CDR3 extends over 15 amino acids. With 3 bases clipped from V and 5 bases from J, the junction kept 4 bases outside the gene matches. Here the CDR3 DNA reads TGTGCCAGCAGTTTGACTAGCGGGAGTAGGGAGACCCAGTACTTC. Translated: CASSLTSGSRETQYF.